The 21 T cell receptor beta chains reported below all come from one sample, sequenced in a study of blood T cell repertoires in COVID-19. The method was immunoSEQ multiplex PCR; TCRdb's version includes in-frame clones alone and lacks a portion of them. The sample consists of about 17,000 clones, around nine tenths of them appearing once. The sequenced material came from peripheral blood. Receptor source: a human donor in a cohort sampled during active COVID-19.

The genes are TRBV4-1 and TRBJ2-1; TRBD1 agrees at 9 bases. Looked up from germline, CDR1 is MGHRA and CDR2 is YSYEKL. The V segment lost 4 bases and the J segment 6 bases; nucleotides outside the gene matches: 7. This CDR3 is built from 15 residues. CDR3 amino acids: CASSRGDRERNEQFF. The CDR3 region has the DNA TGCGCCAGCAGCCGAGGGGACAGGGAACGCAATGAGCAGTTCTTC.

The chain links TRBV28 to TRBJ2-6, with D maybe TRBD2 (6 bases). This CDR3 is built from 17 residues. Germline V gene lookup returns CDR1 MDHEN and CDR2 SYDVKM. Trimming stripped 4 bases from V and 0 bases from J, with 13 bases between. Here the CDR3 DNA reads TGTGCCAGCAGTTCATCTGGGGGGATCTCTGGGGCCAACGTCCTGACTTTC. It specifies CASSSSGGISGANVLTF.

The chain combines TRBV5-1 with TRBJ1-6; 7 nucleotides align to TRBD1. Trimming cost V 4 bases and J 6 bases; bases outside gene matches: 4. Germline-derived CDR1 and CDR2 are SGHRS and YFSETQ. The CDR3 contains 14 residues. CDR3 bases: TGCGCCAGCAGCCTGGACAGGACTAATTCACCCCTCCACTTT. Translated: CASSLDRTNSPLHF. Full variable domain (rest looked up from reference TRBV5-1 and TRBJ1-6): KAGVTQTPRYLIKTRGQQVTLSCSPISGHRSVSWYQQTPGQGLQFLFEYFSETQRNKGNFPGRFSGRQFSNSRSEMNVSTLELGDSALYLCASSLDRTNSPLHFGNGTRLTVT.

The rearrangement links TRBV10-3 to TRBJ2-2; tentatively, D is TRBD2 (6 bases). This CDR3 spans 17 amino acids. Trimming took 4 bases from V and 0 from J, leaving 15 bases between them. CDR1 and CDR2 from the germline V gene are ENHRY and SYGVKD. CDR3 bases: TGTGCCATCAGTGCCGAGCTCGGGACTTCGAACACCGGGGAGCTGTTTTTT. Its translation: CAISAELGTSNTGELFF.

The V gene is TRBV5-1, the J gene TRBJ1-4; possible D gene TRBD1, 6 bases. This CDR3 is 18 amino acids long. V gave up 3 bases and J gave up 3 bases, with 21 bases separating them. The germline V gene has CDR1 SGHRS and CDR2 YFSETQ. The CDR3 region has the DNA TGCGCCAGCAGCTCGCAGGGGAGGGCCCGGGCCTCTAATGAAAAACTGTTTTTT. This gives the protein CASSSQGRARASNEKLFF.

The CDR3 DNA reads TGTGCCACCAGCAGAGCCGATGGGGCTCCTGTGAACTACGAGCAGTACTTC. Translation gives CATSRADGAPVNYEQYF. The chain has TRBV15 and TRBJ2-7; tentatively, D is TRBD1 (5 bases). Germline V gene sequence: CDR1 LNHNV, CDR2 YYDKDF (reference sequence). The V end lost 1 base, the J end lost 3 bases, and 19 bases lay between the germline ends. The CDR3 has 17 residues.

J is TRBJ2-5 and V is TRBV19; 11 nucleotides agree with TRBD1. Germline CDR1 LNHDA, CDR2 SQIVND (reference sequence). Trimming took 3 bases from V and 2 from J; bases not matched to a gene: 5. The CDR3 contains 16 residues. For the CDR3, the DNA is TGTGCCAGTAGTATGGAGGGGACAGGGGGTCAAGAGACCCAGTACTTC. Translating it yields CASSMEGTGGQETQYF.

The genes are TRBV27 and TRBJ1-2; possibly TRBD1 for D (5 bases). The V gene lost 11 bases and the J gene lost 7 bases, with 17 bases spanning the gap. Per the germline V gene, CDR1 is MNHEY and CDR2 is SMNVEV (reference sequence). CDR3 size: 12 residues. The CDR3 DNA reads TGTGCCTCAACGGGGGGGGGTCGTGGCTACACCTTC. Its translation is CASTGGGRGYTF.

The chain combines TRBV5-1 with TRBJ2-7, with 7 bases lining up with TRBD1. Germline V gene lookup returns CDR1 SGHRS and CDR2 YFSETQ. CDR3 length: 14 amino acids. J gave up 3 bases and V 5 bases, and 8 bases lay outside the gene matches. The CDR3 DNA sequence: TGCGCCAGCAGTGCCGGACAGGCGCTCTACGAGCAGTACTTC. Its protein product is CASSAGQALYEQYF.

The V and J genes are TRBV6-5 and TRBJ1-3, with 9 bases fitting TRBD1. The germline CDR1 and CDR2 sequences are MNHEY and SVGAGI. The CDR3 is 15 residues long. V trimming: 2 bases; J trimming: 1 base; junction bases outside the gene matches: 0. The CDR3 sequence is CASSYDRGSGNTIYF. The CDR3 DNA reads as TGTGCCAGCAGTTACGACAGGGGGTCTGGAAACACCATATATTTT.

V and J are TRBV19 and TRBJ2-7, with 13 bases fitting TRBD2. The germline CDR1 and CDR2 sequences are LNHDA and SQIVND (reference sequence). The V and J ends lost 6 bases and 2 bases, in that order; junction bases with no gene match: 4. The CDR3 spans 15 residues. CDR3 sequence: CASRLGLAGTYEQYF. The DNA for the CDR3 is TGTGCCAGTAGACTGGGACTAGCGGGGACCTACGAGCAGTACTTC.

This rearrangement joins TRBV19 to TRBJ2-7; TRBD1 might be the D (5 bases). The CDR3 contains 13 residues. Trimming removed 5 bases from V and 2 bases from J, with 10 bases in between. The germline gives CDR1 LNHDA, CDR2 SQIVND (reference sequence). CDR3 bases: TGTGCCAGTAGTCCACCGGACACCTACGAGCAGTACTTC. Its protein is CASSPPDTYEQYF.

The rearrangement joins TRBV6-1 to TRBJ1-5; D is unresolved. Germline CDR1 is MNHNS and CDR2 is SASEGT. The V end was cut by 1 base, the J end by 5 bases, with 9 bases between. The CDR3 contains 14 residues. As DNA, the CDR3 is TGTGCCAGCAGTGAAGGGAACAGTTATCAGCCCCAGCATTTT. Amino acids: CASSEGNSYQPQHF.

The DNA of the CDR3 is TGTGCCAGCAGCTTCCCCGCCGGTGCTGGCTACACCTTC. It encodes CASSFPAGAGYTF. This chain connects TRBV5-6 to TRBJ1-2; D is unclear. The CDR3 length is 13 residues. In germline, CDR1 is SGHDT, CDR2 YYEEEE. With 2 bases removed from V and 7 bases from J, the gap between germline ends came to 12 bases.

The chain combines TRBV24-1 with TRBJ2-1; no reliable D call. CDR3 length: 12 amino acids. The germline V gene has CDR1 KGHDR and CDR2 SFDVKD. Between the trimmed V and J ends, which lost 4 bases and 7 bases, there was a span of 7 bases. CDR3 in amino acids: CATSELDNEQFF. As DNA, the CDR3 is TGTGCCACCAGTGAGTTAGATAATGAGCAGTTCTTC.

This chain uses TRBV29-1 with TRBJ1-1; the match to TRBD1 covers 12 bases. J lost 4 bases, V lost 5 bases, and 2 bases had no gene match. Germline V gene lookup returns CDR1 SQVTM and CDR2 ANQGSEA. The CDR3 totals 13 residues. DNA of the CDR3: TGCAGCGTTTGGGACAGGGGGCGCACTGAAGCTTTCTTT. Its translation is CSVWDRGRTEAFF.

The rearrangement joins TRBV5-6 to TRBJ2-1, with D possibly TRBD1 on 5 matching bases. V was trimmed by 1 base and J by 7 bases, leaving 12 bases between them. The CDR3 spans 14 residues. Germline V CDR1 and CDR2: SGHDT, YYEEEE. The CDR3 is CASSLFRAVNEQFF. The DNA of the CDR3 is TGTGCCAGCAGCTTGTTCAGGGCGGTAAATGAGCAGTTCTTC.

V gene TRBV5-1 combines with J gene TRBJ1-2, with a tentative D call TRBD1 (6 bases). Germline assignment: CDR1 SGHRS and CDR2 YFSETQ. V was trimmed by 4 bases and J by 2 bases, leaving 9 bases between them. The CDR3 covers 13 residues. CDR3 in amino acids: CASSVDRNYGYTF. For the CDR3, the DNA is TGCGCCAGCAGCGTCGACAGGAACTATGGCTACACCTTC.

The chain has TRBV27 and TRBJ2-7; 13 positions match TRBD2. The V segment lost 4 bases and the J segment 2 bases; nucleotides outside the gene matches: 5. Germline CDR1 reads MNHEY; CDR2 reads SMNVEV (reference sequence). CDR3 length: 16 amino acids. This chain's CDR3 is CASSSRLAGGTYEQYF. DNA for the CDR3: TGTGCCAGCAGTTCCAGACTAGCGGGAGGCACCTACGAGCAGTACTTC.

This rearrangement joins TRBV2 to TRBJ1-4; D might be TRBD1 (5 bases). CDR3 length equals 16 residues. The V gene lost 2 bases and the J gene lost 2 bases, with 12 bases spanning the gap. CDR1 SNHLY and CDR2 FYNNEI come from the germline V gene. The CDR3 DNA sequence: TGTGCCAGCAGTGAATGGGGGGGGTCCACTAATGAAAAACTGTTTTTT. This translates into CASSEWGGSTNEKLFF.

The chain joins TRBV4-1 to TRBJ2-6; D is uncertain. This CDR3 is 16 amino acids long. The germline V and J ends were trimmed by 1 base and 1 base, with 8 bases remaining between them. Per the germline V gene, CDR1 is MGHRA and CDR2 is YSYEKL. CDR3 in DNA: TGCGCCAGCAGCCAAGTGCGAGCGTCTGGGGCCAACGTCCTGACTTTC. It encodes CASSQVRASGANVLTF.